A single sample gave rise to the 17 T cell receptor beta chains below, sequenced in a study of identifying expanded T cells in peripheral blood. This table comes from immunoSEQ multiplex PCR, and its TCRdb copy is limited to in-frame clones, with some not included. The repertoire holds 75,000 to 100,000 clones, with roughly 90% as singletons. The sample consisted of blood. The origin of the receptors is a person aged 18-69 years in good health.

This clone was seen a few times. V gene TRBV4-3 combines with J gene TRBJ1-2, with TRBD1 matching 9 bases. CDR3 length: 15 residues. Per the germline V gene, CDR1 is LGHNA and CDR2 is YSLEER. V dropped 3 bases and J dropped 2; count of bases not matched to a gene: 4. As DNA, the CDR3 is TGCGCCAGCAGCCAGTCCGGGACAGGGAACTATGGCTACACCTTC. This sequence encodes CASSQSGTGNYGYTF.

This chain uses TRBV9 with TRBJ2-5, with a weak D call TRBD2 (5 bases). CDR1 and CDR2 from the germline V gene are SGDLS and YYNGEE. Trimming took off 0 bases at V and 5 bases at J, with 17 bases between the two ends. This CDR3 region has 16 residues. CDR3 sequence reads: CASSVADSEVRETQYF. DNA for the CDR3: TGTGCCAGCAGCGTAGCGGACTCGGAGGTTCGGGAGACCCAGTACTTC.

This CDR3 is CASSPSASGVADTQYF. The CDR3 DNA follows: TGTGCCAGCTCACCAAGTGCGTCGGGAGTAGCAGATACGCAGTATTTT. The chain has TRBV18 and TRBJ2-3, with D possibly being TRBD2 (6 bases). The CDR3 contains 16 residues. Trimming cost V 2 bases and J 4 bases, with 16 bases left between them. Germline V gives CDR1 KGHSH, CDR2 LQKENI.

This sequence joins TRBV7-2 and TRBJ2-7; 7 bases line up with TRBD2. The CDR3 contains 13 residues. CDR1 SGHTA and CDR2 FQGNSA come from the germline V gene. Trimming removed 2 bases from V and 3 bases from J; junction bases left unmatched: 1. The CDR3 protein is CASSLRDYYEQYF. CDR3 bases: TGTGCCAGCAGCTTAAGGGACTACTACGAGCAGTACTTC.

There are a few counts of this clone. The chain combines TRBV2 with TRBJ1-3, with D uncertain. The CDR3 covers 14 residues. V lost 5 bases, J lost 1 base, and 9 bases lay in between. Per germline, CDR1 SNHLY and CDR2 FYNNEI. The CDR3 DNA follows: TGTGCCAGCAGTAGAGACATTTCTGGAAACACCATATATTTT. This sequence encodes CASSRDISGNTIYF.

The V and J genes are TRBV9 and TRBJ1-1; possibly TRBD1 for D (6 bases). The CDR3 covers 16 residues. The V end lost 4 bases, the J end lost 1 base, and 17 bases lay between the germline ends. CDR1 SGDLS and CDR2 YYNGEE come from the germline V gene. CDR3 nucleotides: TGTGCCAGCAGCCGGCACCTACGGACAGCGAACACTGAAGCTTTCTTT. Its protein product is CASSRHLRTANTEAFF.

V usage is TRBV28 and J usage is TRBJ2-7; D gene uncertain. The length of the CDR3 is 13 residues. Germline loops: CDR1 MDHEN, CDR2 SYDVKM. Trimming took off 3 bases at V and 6 bases at J, with 12 bases between the two ends. CDR3 in DNA: TGTGCCAGCAGTTTTTTGCACACCCTCGAGCAGTACTTC. Translated: CASSFLHTLEQYF.

CDR3 amino acids: CASSQDPAAVSYNEQFF. CDR3 bases: TGTGCCAGCAGCCAAGATCCTGCGGCTGTCTCCTACAATGAGCAGTTCTTC. The J gene is TRBJ2-1, the V gene TRBV14; the D is unclear. The CDR3 extends over 17 amino acids. V lost 0 bases, J lost 0 bases, and 12 bases lay in between. CDR1 is SGHDN, CDR2 FVKESK, per germline.

The chain carries TRBV30 and TRBJ2-7, with D uncertain. CDR1 is GTSNPN, CDR2 SVGIG, per germline (reference sequence). This CDR3 region has 14 residues. Here the CDR3 DNA reads TGTGCTTCCCAAACCGTGCAGCCCGATGGGGAGCAGTACTTC. It yields the protein CASQTVQPDGEQYF.

This sequence joins TRBV19 and TRBJ2-7; 9 positions agree with TRBD2. The CDR3 sequence is 14 residues long. Trimming removed 6 bases from V and 7 bases from J; junction bases left unmatched: 10. Germline assignment: CDR1 LNHDA and CDR2 SQIVND (reference sequence). In DNA, the CDR3 is TGTGCCAGTAGAACGACTAGCGGCTCGTGGGAGCAGTACTTC. Amino acid sequence: CASRTTSGSWEQYF.

This clone was counted a single time. The CDR3, as DNA: TGTGCCAGCAGTCCGCCGACAGGCACTGCCTACGAGCAGTACTTC. It encodes CASSPPTGTAYEQYF. The rearrangement joins TRBV28 to TRBJ2-7, with TRBD1 as a possible D gene (6 bases). This CDR3 contains 15 residues. The V gene lost 5 bases and the J gene lost 2 bases, with 16 bases spanning the gap. Germline CDR1 is MDHEN and CDR2 is SYDVKM.

The V call is TRBV12-2, the J call TRBJ1-5. TRBV12-2 is a pseudogene segment. This CDR3 is 16 amino acids long. Written as DNA, the CDR3 is TGTGCAAGTCGCTCCCGTGGCGGGGGGACGAGGCAGCCCCAGCATTTT. It encodes CASRSRGGGTRQPQHF.

This clone was recorded once. The chain has TRBV29-1 and TRBJ1-2, with 10 bases lining up with TRBD1. CDR1 is SQVTM, CDR2 ANQGSEA, per germline. The CDR3 length is 12 residues. Trimming cost V 7 bases and J 8 bases; bases outside gene matches: 7. The DNA of the CDR3 is TGCAGCGGTGGACAGGGGGTTGGCGGCTACACCTTC. Its translation: CSGGQGVGGYTF.

The chain links TRBV6-5 to TRBJ2-1; D call uncertain. The V and J ends lost 2 bases and 6 bases respectively, with 17 bases between them. Looked up from germline, CDR1 is MNHEY and CDR2 is SVGAGI. The CDR3 sequence is 16 residues long. The CDR3 here is CASSYRDGRVVNEQFF. CDR3 DNA: TGTGCCAGCAGTTACAGGGATGGACGGGTTGTCAATGAGCAGTTCTTC.

The chain couples TRBV28 to TRBJ2-1, with 11 bases that match TRBD2. V dropped 9 bases and J dropped 1; count of bases not matched to a gene: 2. Germline V gives CDR1 MDHEN, CDR2 SYDVKM. The CDR3 covers 14 residues. CDR3 DNA sequence: TGTGCCAGTATAGCGGGAGGGTCCTACAATGAGCAGTTCTTC. Its translation: CASIAGGSYNEQFF.

The V gene is TRBV19, the J gene TRBJ2-3; D is unresolved. Germline values: CDR1 LNHDA, CDR2 SQIVND (reference sequence). V lost 6 bases, J lost 2 bases, and 6 bases lay in between. This CDR3 has 12 residues. The chain's CDR3 is CASRQNTDTQYF. In nucleotides, the CDR3 is TGTGCCAGTAGACAAAACACAGATACGCAGTATTTT.

This rearrangement joins TRBV6-1 to TRBJ1-5; D is unclear. Between the trimmed V and J ends, which lost 0 bases and 0 bases, there was a span of 9 bases. Per germline, CDR1 MNHNS and CDR2 SASEGT. CDR3 size: 16 residues. CDR3 sequence (DNA): TGTGCCAGCAGTGAAGCCGGCGGATATAGCAATCAGCCCCAGCATTTT. Translated, it gives CASSEAGGYSNQPQHF.